The 15 T cell receptor beta chains presented below share a single source sample, sequenced in a study of identical twins. In TCRdb, the 5' RACE reads were re-called with MiXCR into one record per CDR3 protein. The table records about 530,000 distinct CDR3 sequences, approximately 14% of them present only once. Separately, the same data were catalogued under a study of yellow fever vaccine responses in identical twins.

The sequenced material came from CD4+ T cells sorted from blood. These receptors came from a woman aged 18-35 years in good health.

At least ten counts were recorded for this clonotype. The chain employs TRBV12-3 or TRBV12-4 and TRBJ1-3; D is perhaps TRBD1 (6 bases). CDR3 length: 13 residues. The ends were cut back, 4 bases at V and 2 bases at J, with 6 bases in the middle. The chain's CDR3 is CASSYRAGNTIYF. Written as DNA, the CDR3 is TGTGCCAGCAGTTACAGGGCTGGAAACACCATATATTTT.

This clonotype was observed a few times. Sequence at one end of the junction differs from germline and may be a read error. DNA for the CDR3: TGTGCCAGCAGTCCGGGACTAGCGGGACGCAATGAGCAGTCCTTC. As protein: CASSPGLAGRNEQSF. The chain employs TRBV27 and TRBJ2-1, with 13 bases identical to TRBD2. The CDR3 length is 15 residues. From germline, CDR1 is MNHEY and CDR2 SMNVEV (reference sequence).

V and J are TRBV7-6 and TRBJ2-1; unclear D gene. The V gene lost 1 base and the J gene lost 7 bases, with 11 bases spanning the gap. The CDR3 has 14 residues. CDR1 and CDR2 (germline): SGHVS, FNYEAQ. The CDR3 DNA follows: TGTGCCAGCAGCTTAGAGTTGGGGTGGAATGAGCAGTTCTTC. Its translation: CASSLELGWNEQFF.

The chain is built from TRBV4-2 and TRBJ2-3; the match to TRBD2 covers 9 bases. V dropped 0 bases and J dropped 6; count of bases not matched to a gene: 7. The germline CDR1 and CDR2 sequences are LGHNA and YNFKEQ. This CDR3 has 16 residues. CDR3 region: CASSQEGAGGRDTQYF. CDR3 nucleotide sequence: TGTGCCAGCAGCCAAGAAGGAGCGGGGGGCCGGGATACGCAGTATTTT.

The chain employs TRBV2 and TRBJ2-7; D not resolved. V was clipped by 1 base and J by 3 bases, with 13 bases between them. Germline V gene lookup returns CDR1 SNHLY and CDR2 FYNNEI. The CDR3 is 15 amino acids. This CDR3 reads CASSEEPVHGYEQYF. CDR3 DNA sequence: TGTGCCAGCAGTGAAGAACCAGTGCATGGCTACGAGCAGTACTTC.

This chain joins TRBV11-1 and TRBJ1-6, with a weak D call TRBD1 (6 bases). Germline CDR1 and CDR2: SGHAT and FQDESV (reference sequence). V was cut by 4 bases and J by 0 bases, with 22 bases left in between. CDR3 size: 20 residues. Here the CDR3 reads CASSSAGQFDLSSYNSPLHF. The CDR3 DNA follows: TGTGCCAGCAGCTCAGCCGGACAGTTTGATTTAAGCTCCTATAATTCACCCCTCCACTTT.

A few counts support this clonotype. The rearrangement uses TRBV9 and TRBJ2-5; TRBD1 matches at 12 bases. Per germline, CDR1 SGDLS and CDR2 YYNGEE. There are 16 residues in the CDR3. V shed 3 bases, J shed 9 bases, and the junction held 12 bases outside the gene matches. The CDR3 DNA reads TGTGCCAGCAGCGAAGGGACAGGGGGCACCGTCGGGGCCCAGTACTTC. Its translation: CASSEGTGGTVGAQYF. The whole variable domain, filled in from reference TRBV9 and TRBJ2-5, reads DSGVTQTPKHLITATGQRVTLRCSPRSGDLSVYWYQQSLDQGLQFLIQYYNGEERAKGNILERFSAQQFPDLHSELNLSSLELGDSALYFCASSEGTGGTVGAQYFGPGTRLLVL.

This sequence joins TRBV27 and TRBJ2-2; no firm D call. The ends were cut back, 3 bases at V and 5 bases at J, with 13 bases in the middle. The germline CDR1 and CDR2 sequences are MNHEY and SMNVEV (reference sequence). This CDR3 region has 15 residues. DNA for the CDR3: TGTGCCAGCAGTTTTTTCAGGCCAAGGACCGGGGAGCTGTTTTTT. Its protein product is CASSFFRPRTGELFF.

This clonotype was seen once. The rearrangement links TRBV3-1 to TRBJ2-7; 8 bases fit TRBD1. The CDR3 loop spans 13 amino acids. Germline V gene lookup returns CDR1 LGHDT and CDR2 YNNKEL (reference sequence). The ends lost 3 bases at V and 2 bases at J; junction bases unmatched: 0. CDR3 in DNA: TGTGCCAGCAGCCAGGGACAGGCCTACGAGCAGTACGTC. Translated: CASSQGQAYEQYV.

A few counts support this clonotype. The chain carries TRBV7-2 and TRBJ2-2, with unresolved D. This CDR3 region has 14 residues. With 3 bases removed from V and 1 base from J, the gap between germline ends came to 6 bases. The germline gives CDR1 SGHTA, CDR2 FQGNSA. Here the CDR3 DNA reads TGTGCCAGCAGCTTTTTGGAGAACACCGGGGAGCTGTTTTTT. This gives the protein CASSFLENTGELFF.

In this sample, this clonotype turned up a few times. The genes are TRBV5-1 and TRBJ2-5; TRBD1 agrees at 7 bases. The germline V gene has CDR1 SGHRS and CDR2 YFSETQ. V shed 4 bases, J shed 2 bases, and the junction held 8 bases outside the gene matches. CDR3 size: 15 residues. The CDR3 loop is CASSPGDSSQETQYF. In DNA, the CDR3 is TGCGCCAGCAGCCCCGGGGACAGTTCACAAGAGACCCAGTACTTC.

This clonotype was observed a few times. The chain couples TRBV4-1 to TRBJ2-3, with TRBD2 matching 9 bases. The CDR3 totals 15 residues. CDR1 and CDR2 from the germline V gene are MGHRA and YSYEKL. The J segment lost 3 bases and the V segment lost 1 base, leaving 2 bases of the junction unmatched. The CDR3 coding sequence is TGCGCCAGCAGCCAAGTACTAGCGGGTACAGATACGCAGTATTTT. This encodes CASSQVLAGTDTQYF.

About this clonotype: Just one base apart from a much larger clone, this may be a read error. The CDR3: CTSSGLTTDTQYF. The DNA of the CDR3 is TGCACCAGCAGCGGACTAACCACAGATACGCAGTATTTT. The rearrangement uses TRBV5-1 and TRBJ2-3; the D gene is possibly TRBD2 (6 bases). Looked up from germline, CDR1 is SGHRS and CDR2 is YFSETQ. The length of the CDR3 is 13 residues.

The chain carries TRBV5-1 and TRBJ2-1; tentative D call: TRBD2 (6 bases). The germline V and J ends were trimmed by 3 bases and 5 bases, with 18 bases remaining between them. This CDR3 comprises 16 residues. Germline V CDR1 and CDR2: SGHRS, YFSETQ. The CDR3 spells CASSYYTSQRDNEQFF. CDR3 sequence (DNA): TGCGCCAGCAGCTACTACACTAGCCAAAGAGACAATGAGCAGTTCTTC. Complete variable domain (other parts from reference TRBV5-1 and TRBJ2-1): KAGVTQTPRYLIKTRGQQVTLSCSPISGHRSVSWYQQTPGQGLQFLFEYFSETQRNKGNFPGRFSGRQFSNSRSEMNVSTLELGDSALYLCASSYYTSQRDNEQFFGPGTRLTVL.

This clonotype was seen at least ten times. With a much larger clone just one base away, this may be a read error. The chain uses TRBV28 and TRBJ2-2, with D uncertain. The CDR3 extends over 12 amino acids. Per the germline V gene, CDR1 is MDHEN and CDR2 is SYDVKM. V gave up 4 bases and J gave up 1 base, with 1 base separating them. CDR3 coding DNA: TGTGCCAGCAGTTGGAACACCGGGGAGCTGTTTTTT. This translates into CASSWNTGELFF.